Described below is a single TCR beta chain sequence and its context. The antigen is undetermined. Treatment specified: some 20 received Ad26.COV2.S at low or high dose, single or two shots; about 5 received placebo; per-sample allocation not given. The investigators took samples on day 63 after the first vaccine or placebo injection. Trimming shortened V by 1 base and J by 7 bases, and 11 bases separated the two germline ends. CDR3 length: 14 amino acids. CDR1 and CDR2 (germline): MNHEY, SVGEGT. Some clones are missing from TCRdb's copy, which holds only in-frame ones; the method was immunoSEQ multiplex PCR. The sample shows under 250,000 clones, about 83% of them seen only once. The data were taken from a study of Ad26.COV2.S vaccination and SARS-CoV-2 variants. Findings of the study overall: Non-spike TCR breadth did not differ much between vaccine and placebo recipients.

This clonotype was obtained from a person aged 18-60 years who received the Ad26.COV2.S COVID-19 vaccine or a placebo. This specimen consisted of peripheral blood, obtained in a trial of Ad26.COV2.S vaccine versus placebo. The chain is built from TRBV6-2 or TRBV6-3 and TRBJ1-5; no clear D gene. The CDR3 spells CASSYWARAQPQHF. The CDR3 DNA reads TGTGCCAGCAGTTACTGGGCCCGAGCCCAGCCCCAGCATTTT.